This passage covers 27 T cell receptor beta chains from one sample sequenced in a study of T cells in Graves' hyperthyroidism and ophthalmopathy. TCR beta CDR3 regions were amplified from RNA transcripts. The TCR CDR3 was amplified in a first-round RT-PCR using the HTBI primer set. TCRdb fed the multiplex PCR reads into MiXCR, producing one record per CDR3 protein. The table records hundreds of thousands of distinct CDR3 sequences, about 15% of them present only once. Sequenced: blood. The source of these receptors is a woman aged 18-29 years with Graves' hyperthyroidism.

The chain combines TRBV5-6 with TRBJ1-2; D not certain. Germline assignment: CDR1 SGHDT and CDR2 YYEEEE. V gave up 0 bases and J gave up 4 bases, with 13 bases separating them. CDR3 length equals 15 residues. The CDR3 DNA sequence: TGTGCCAGCAGCTTGGCCCTCGACACCTTCTATGGCTACACCTTC. Translation: CASSLALDTFYGYTF.

This clonotype was seen a handful of times. The chain carries TRBV5-1 and TRBJ1-1; tentatively, D is TRBD1 (6 bases). The germline V and J ends were trimmed by 3 bases and 3 bases, with 12 bases remaining between them. In germline, CDR1 is SGHRS, CDR2 YFSETQ. CDR3 size: 14 residues. CDR3 residues: CASSYEQGHTEAFF. CDR3 in DNA: TGCGCCAGCAGCTACGAACAGGGTCACACTGAAGCTTTCTTT.

CDR3 sequence reads: CASSSTGSTGASTDTQYF. The CDR3 region has the DNA TGTGCCAGCAGCTCCACGGGTTCGACAGGGGCTAGCACAGATACGCAGTATTTT. V usage is TRBV5-6 and J usage is TRBJ2-3; TRBD1 matches at 8 bases. This CDR3 region has 18 residues. J gave up 0 bases and V 3 bases, and 12 bases lay outside the gene matches. Per germline, CDR1 SGHDT and CDR2 YYEEEE. Full variable domain (rest looked up from reference TRBV5-6 and TRBJ2-3): DAGVTQSPTHLIKTRGQQVTLRCSPKSGHDTVSWYQQALGQGPQFIFQYYEEEERQRGNFPDRFSGHQFPNYSSELNVNALLLGDSALYLCASSSTGSTGASTDTQYFGPGTRLTVL.

This clonotype has ten or more counts. This chain uses TRBV6-1 with TRBJ1-1; D unresolved. CDR1 MNHNS and CDR2 SASEGT come from the germline V gene. The CDR3 loop spans 15 amino acids. Trimming took 3 bases from V and 3 from J, leaving 14 bases between them. The CDR3 protein is CASSDIVGWDTEAFF. The DNA of the CDR3 is TGTGCCAGCAGTGACATTGTGGGATGGGACACTGAAGCTTTCTTT.

This clonotype was picked up many times. This chain connects TRBV27 to TRBJ2-3; weak D call: TRBD2 (6 bases). The ends were cut back, 4 bases at V and 4 bases at J, with 15 bases in the middle. The CDR3 consists of 15 residues. Germline V gives CDR1 MNHEY, CDR2 SMNVEV (reference sequence). The CDR3 nucleotides read TGTGCCAGCAGTTACGGGACTTTCCCCCCAGATACGCAGTATTTT. Translated, it gives CASSYGTFPPDTQYF.

In DNA, the CDR3 is TGTGCCAGCAGCGCACAGGGAGCTGACGAGCAGTACTTC. Residues: CASSAQGADEQYF. The chain is built from TRBV9 and TRBJ2-7; tentative D call: TRBD1 (6 bases). Germline-derived CDR1 and CDR2 are SGDLS and YYNGEE. CDR3 size: 13 residues. The V gene lost 3 bases and the J gene lost 5 bases, with 12 bases spanning the gap. The full variable domain, rest sourced from reference TRBV9 and TRBJ2-7, is DSGVTQTPKHLITATGQRVTLRCSPRSGDLSVYWYQQSLDQGLQFLIQYYNGEERAKGNILERFSAQQFPDLHSELNLSSLELGDSALYFCASSAQGADEQYFGPGTRLTVT.

This clonotype was seen repeatedly, ten times or more. The chain links TRBV6-1 to TRBJ2-1, with 10 bases that match TRBD1. The germline V gene encodes CDR1 MNHNS and CDR2 SASEGT. Germline trimming cut 5 bases from V and 4 bases from J; bases unmatched to any gene: 5. The CDR3 is made up of 15 amino acids. The CDR3 loop is CASSPDRGPYNEQFF. The CDR3 DNA follows: TGTGCCAGCAGTCCCGACAGGGGGCCGTACAATGAGCAGTTCTTC.

In its sample, this clonotype was seen a few times. The J gene is TRBJ2-1, the V gene TRBV12-5; D not certain. The V gene lost 6 bases and the J gene lost 7 bases, with 10 bases spanning the gap. The germline V gene has CDR1 LGHNT and CDR2 FRNRAP. The CDR3 is 12 residues long. The CDR3 nucleotides are TGTGCTAGTGGCCCCCATTTGAATGAGCAGTTCTTC. Translated, it gives CASGPHLNEQFF.

Turning to this clonotype: One base away lies a much larger clone, so this may be a sequencing read error. The chain combines TRBV11-2 with TRBJ2-7; D might be TRBD1 (6 bases). Germline V gene lookup returns CDR1 SGHAT and CDR2 FQNNGV. With 1 base removed from V and 6 bases from J, the gap between germline ends came to 13 bases. CDR3 length: 14 residues. The DNA for the CDR3 is TGTGCCAGCAGCTTAGGGTCAGGGGTGAGCGAGCAGTACTTC. It translates to CASSLGSGVSEQYF.

This clonotype was counted at least ten times. This chain uses TRBV27 with TRBJ1-1; D gene uncertain. Germline CDR1 MNHEY, CDR2 SMNVEV (reference sequence). This CDR3 region has 16 residues. Trimming left V 5 bases short and J 9 bases short, with 25 bases between. CDR3 residues: CASSPLLPWSIEKAFF. Written as DNA, the CDR3 is TGTGCCAGCAGTCCCCTTCTGCCTTGGTCGATCGAGAAAGCTTTCTTT.

The genes are TRBV6-1 and TRBJ2-6, with D perhaps assigned TRBD1 or TRBD2 (8 bases each). CDR3 length: 19 amino acids. With 7 bases removed from V and 0 bases from J, the gap between germline ends came to 22 bases. The germline V gene has CDR1 MNHNS and CDR2 SASEGT. In DNA form, the CDR3 reads TGTGCCAGCACGCGGGGGGACAGGCCCCTCGCCTCTGGGGCCAACGTCCTGACTTTC. This encodes CASTRGDRPLASGANVLTF.

The V call is TRBV6-4, the J call TRBJ2-1; 9 bases map to TRBD2. V lost 10 bases, J lost 4 bases, and 5 bases stayed unmatched. In germline, CDR1 is MRHNA, CDR2 SNTAGT. The CDR3 totals 13 residues. The CDR3 is CATRTSAYNEQFF. The CDR3 nucleotides read TGTGCCACACGGACTAGCGCGTACAATGAGCAGTTCTTC.

There are many counts of this clonotype. V is TRBV7-2 and J is TRBJ2-2, with TRBD2 matching over 8 bases. Trimming removed 5 bases from V and 1 base from J; junction bases left unmatched: 12. Looked up from germline, CDR1 is SGHTA and CDR2 is FQGNSA. This CDR3 contains 18 residues. CDR3 nucleotides: TGTGCCAGCAGCCGGGCCAGGGTGGGACTAGTGAACACCGGGGAGCTGTTTTTT. Its translation is CASSRARVGLVNTGELFF.

This clonotype was detected a few times. V usage is TRBV28 and J usage is TRBJ1-3; 7 nucleotides align to TRBD1. This CDR3 contains 18 residues. Germline CDR1 MDHEN, CDR2 SYDVKM. Trimming at V came to 6 bases and at J to 0 bases, leaving 14 bases not matched to a gene. The CDR3 loop is CASSFPSGTAFSGNTIYF. CDR3 nucleotides: TGTGCCAGCAGCTTCCCGAGTGGGACAGCCTTCTCTGGAAACACCATATATTTT.

This clonotype was observed at least ten times. The chain uses TRBV5-1 and TRBJ2-1, with 11 positions matching TRBD2. CDR3 size: 16 residues. Germline CDR1 reads SGHRS; CDR2 reads YFSETQ. Germline trimming cut 3 bases from V and 4 bases from J; bases unmatched to any gene: 6. The CDR3 loop reads CASSSLAGGTYNEQFF. The CDR3, as DNA: TGCGCCAGCAGCTCCTTAGCGGGAGGGACATACAATGAGCAGTTCTTC.

The CDR3 nucleotides are TGCGCCAGCAGCTGGACCGGCCAGCTGAACACCGGGGAGCTGTTTTTT. This translates into CASSWTGQLNTGELFF. The rearrangement links TRBV5-1 to TRBJ2-2; D unresolved. Germline lookup yields CDR1 SGHRS and CDR2 YFSETQ. The CDR3 covers 16 residues. Trimming removed 3 bases from V and 1 base from J, with 13 bases in between.

The CDR3 loop is CASRPREGRTDTQYF. The CDR3 bases are TGTGCCAGCAGGCCCCGTGAGGGGCGGACAGATACGCAGTATTTT. The chain combines TRBV6-1 with TRBJ2-3; D could derive from TRBD1 or TRBD2 (5 bases each). The germline V gene has CDR1 MNHNS and CDR2 SASEGT. The V gene lost 6 bases and the J gene lost 3 bases, with 16 bases spanning the gap. This CDR3 contains 15 residues.

This clonotype was detected many times. This chain links TRBV7-2 with TRBJ2-3; D tentatively fits TRBD1 or TRBD2 (5 bases each). Trimming removed 5 bases at V and 0 bases at J, with 21 bases between. This CDR3 is built from 18 residues. Looked up from germline, CDR1 is SGHTA and CDR2 is FQGNSA. The CDR3 coding sequence is TGTGCCAGCAGCCTCCCTTGGGGGTCCTATTCTAGCACAGATACGCAGTATTTT. It specifies CASSLPWGSYSSTDTQYF.

The CDR3 sequence is CASTSGRVSYNEQFF. The CDR3 region has the DNA TGTGCCAGCACTTCGGGCAGGGTCTCCTACAATGAGCAGTTCTTC. The V call is TRBV12-3 or TRBV12-4, the J call TRBJ2-1; D is possibly TRBD1 (5 bases). The CDR3 length is 15 residues. V lost 7 bases, J lost 0 bases, and 13 bases lay in between.

This clonotype appeared many times. This chain joins TRBV12-3 or TRBV12-4 and TRBJ2-5; the match to TRBD2 covers 12 bases. This CDR3 spans 15 amino acids. V was pared by 6 bases and J by 1 base, with 3 bases of the junction left unmatched. The CDR3 reads CASSWTSGTQETQYF. In nucleotides, the CDR3 is TGTGCCAGCAGCTGGACTAGCGGGACCCAAGAGACCCAGTACTTC.

This clonotype was recorded at least ten times. Germline and junction disagree at one end, which may indicate a read error. The J gene is TRBJ2-2, the V gene TRBV5-1; 9 bases align to TRBD2. CDR1 and CDR2 from the germline V gene are SGHRS and YFSETQ. CDR3 size: 15 residues. CDR3 nucleotide sequence: TGTGCCAGCAGCCTACTAGCGGGGAACACCGGGGAGCTGTTTTTT. This sequence encodes CASSLLAGNTGELFF.

The chain joins TRBV12-3 or TRBV12-4 to TRBJ2-1; TRBD1 might be the D (5 bases). The CDR3 is 13 residues long. The V end lost 8 bases, the J end lost 4 bases, and 12 bases lay between the germline ends. The chain's CDR3 is CASLPRGYNEQFF. In DNA, the CDR3 is TGTGCCAGCCTACCTAGGGGTTACAATGAGCAGTTCTTC.

This clonotype was seen more than once but under ten times. The chain is built from TRBV7-2 and TRBJ1-1, with 8 positions matching TRBD1. The germline gives CDR1 SGHTA, CDR2 FQGNSA. V dropped 2 bases and J dropped 10; count of bases not matched to a gene: 6. This CDR3 has 13 amino acids. CDR3 nucleotides: TGTGCCAGCAGCTTATGGGGTGGACAGGGAGCTTTCTTT. Translated: CASSLWGGQGAFF.

The table lists this clonotype with a few counts. The V call is TRBV20-1, the J call TRBJ1-4; 7 nucleotides line up with TRBD1. The CDR3 covers 14 residues. Germline lookup yields CDR1 DFQATT and CDR2 SNEGSKA (reference sequence). V lost 5 bases, J lost 8 bases, and 11 bases stayed unmatched. The CDR3, as DNA: TGCAGTGCTTCGCGTACAGGGGAATGGGAAAAACTGTTTTTT. It translates to CSASRTGEWEKLFF.

J is TRBJ1-4 and V is TRBV29-1; a possible D gene is TRBD1 (5 bases). This CDR3 is built from 12 residues. Trimming left V 6 bases short and J 8 bases short, with 13 bases between. In germline, CDR1 is SQVTM, CDR2 ANQGSEA. CDR3 coding DNA: TGCAGCGTCCAGGGAAGCGACGAAAAACTGTTTTTT. Translation: CSVQGSDEKLFF.

This clonotype was found many times. The chain uses TRBV28 and TRBJ2-1; 7 nucleotides align to TRBD2. J lost 0 bases, V lost 5 bases, and 7 bases had no gene match. The CDR3 covers 16 residues. Germline-derived CDR1 and CDR2 are MDHEN and SYDVKM. The CDR3 region has the DNA TGTGCCAGCAGTCGTAAGCGGGGCTCCTCCTACAATGAGCAGTTCTTC. The encoded protein is CASSRKRGSSYNEQFF.

This clonotype was seen more than once but under ten times. The rearrangement joins TRBV9 to TRBJ1-1; perhaps TRBD1 as D (5 bases). The CDR3 contains 15 residues. Germline loops: CDR1 SGDLS, CDR2 YYNGEE. V lost 4 bases and J 8 bases, leaving 21 bases between the germline ends. The CDR3 sequence is CASSPQGGRGGEAFF. CDR3 sequence (DNA): TGTGCCAGCAGCCCCCAGGGCGGGAGGGGAGGGGAAGCTTTCTTT. The full variable domain, in which reference TRBV9 and TRBJ1-1 provide the parts outside the CDR3, is DSGVTQTPKHLITATGQRVTLRCSPRSGDLSVYWYQQSLDQGLQFLIQYYNGEERAKGNILERFSAQQFPDLHSELNLSSLELGDSALYFCASSPQGGRGGEAFFGQGTRLTVV.